This T cell receptor beta chain was found in a study of cytotoxic CD8 clonotypes in ibrutinib-treated CLL (dated by TCRdb to 2020 to 2022). About the full investigation: The cohort was composed of some twelve relapsed/refractory and approximately 14 treatment-naive patients; IGHV unmutated status was identified in some 17 patients. Longitudinal samples were obtainable from about 30% of the roughly 90 participants in the trial. An average of around 260,000 productive templates and about 100,000 productive rearrangements was obtained per sample. All remission and progressive disease samples were collected while patients were still receiving ibrutinib. Cryopreserved peripheral blood mononuclear cells were obtained prior to treatment, at the time of response, and at either disease progression or sustained remission. Response samples were taken after a median of approximately eleven months on treatment, ranging from roughly 6 to 36 months. Responses were partial in some 24 patients and complete in 2; after median approximately 5.5 years follow-up, about 14 stayed in remission and about twelve progressed. Broader findings and caveats from the paper: Public clonotypes were rare and either shrank or stayed stable during treatment, and the rise in clonality at ibrutinib response reflected expansion of private clonotypes. Sustained-remission and progressing patients did not have matched sampling times, and lymph node repertoires were not examined. At baseline, clonality was higher than in age-matched healthy donors and showed a strong correlation with circulating CD8+ T-cell counts. An increase in clonality was observed at ibrutinib response, with clonality remaining stable during sustained remission and falling back toward baseline at progression.

With regard to this clone: Its cognate antigen has yet to be identified. No qualities accompany the bases; no much larger clone lies one base away.

Sequences SGHRS (CDR1) and YFSETQ (CDR2) are obtained from the germline V gene. V was cut back by 0 bases and J by 10 bases, leaving a gap of 23 bases between them. The CDR3 contains 17 residues, cysteine and phenylalanine counted. The sequence is cut down to CDR3 DNA, 51 bases in frame from base 1. The sample's time point label, in plain terms: progressive disease on ibrutinib. For TCR beta library preparation, 2 to 2.5 micrograms of genomic DNA were isolated from cryopreserved PBMCs. High-throughput TCR beta sequencing was performed on longitudinal blood samples from CLL patients receiving ibrutinib monotherapy. Patients were enrolled in a phase 2 open-label single-center ibrutinib monotherapy trial. Each clonotype received, on average, approximately 9.9x coverage in deep resolution sequencing performed on a MiSeq, where the target depth lay between 1 in 1 million and 1 in 200,000 T cells. TCR beta libraries were generated with the immunoSEQ hsTCRB Kit. Concerning the study's data processing: The data were analyzed with ImmunoSEQ Analyzer and ImmunoSEQ Data Assistant, and V, D and J gene assignments followed IMGT definitions. Clonality, which ranges from 0 to 1, was calculated by subtracting the normalized Shannon entropy of productive rearrangement frequencies from one. Only overrepresented clonotypes making up at least 0.05% of the repertoire of each patient were included in the public clonotype analysis. Repertoires from 10 to 15 age-matched healthy donors in immuneACCESS were used as clonality controls. In TCRdb, the immuneACCESS table is reduced to in-frame sequences with V and J assigned. These tables do not hold every clone; where another copy was compared, an unresolved V gene accounts for under half, and the others remain unexplained. V and J calls and clone size are given by that table; D and trimming were obtained from the DNA. Recorded for this sample are over 9,000 clones; roughly four fifths of them occurred a single time. Clones ranked in the top ten supply 20% to 25% of the sample.

The sequence came from a human donor with chronic lymphocytic leukemia. The rearrangement combines TRBV5-1 with TRBJ2-1; the D gene is possibly TRBD1 or TRBD2, each agreeing over 6 bases. The material sequenced was PBMCs, taken at disease progression, from a patient treated with ibrutinib. The nucleotide sequence reads as follows: TGCGCCAGCAGCTTGGTTACTGGGACCCGGGGGCTAGGGGAGCAGTTCTTC. Its protein reads: CASSLVTGTRGLGEQFF.